The 21 T cell receptor beta chains below were found in one sample sequenced in a study of blood T cell repertoires in COVID-19. Profiled with immunoSEQ multiplex PCR; TCRdb holds only in-frame clones, not every one. The data contain about 230,000 clones, around 82% of them singletons. The sequencing input was peripheral blood. Receptor source: a man aged 35-49 years with active or convalescent COVID-19.

The J gene is TRBJ2-7, the V gene TRBV12-3 or TRBV12-4; a possible D gene is TRBD2 (5 bases). V lost 3 bases and J lost 0, with 6 bases in between. The CDR3 runs to 13 residues. The CDR3 sequence: CASSLEVSYEQYF. The CDR3 nucleotides are TGTGCCAGCAGTTTGGAGGTCTCCTACGAGCAGTACTTC.

The CDR3 loop reads CASSPTRGTPNNEQFF. DNA for the CDR3: TGTGCCAGCAGCCCTACTCGGGGGACTCCGAACAATGAGCAGTTCTTC. V gene TRBV5-4 combines with J gene TRBJ2-1, with D maybe TRBD2 (6 bases). V lost 4 bases to trimming and J lost 5 bases, with 19 bases between them. The CDR3 is 16 residues long. Germline V gives CDR1 SGHNT, CDR2 YYREEE (reference sequence).

V gene TRBV30 combines with J gene TRBJ1-5, with D maybe TRBD1 (6 bases). Germline loops: CDR1 GTSNPN, CDR2 SVGIG (reference sequence). The V end lost 2 bases, the J end lost 5 bases, and 13 bases lay between the germline ends. The CDR3 length is 14 residues. CDR3 bases: TGTGCCTGGAGTAGGGGGATCCCATATCAGCCCCAGCATTTT. It specifies CAWSRGIPYQPQHF.

The J gene is TRBJ1-1, the V gene TRBV30, with TRBD1 as a possible D gene (6 bases). The germline V gene encodes CDR1 GTSNPN and CDR2 SVGIG (reference sequence). This CDR3 has 14 amino acids. V lost 0 bases and J 4 bases, leaving 12 bases between the germline ends. The CDR3 is CAWSVLTGSTEAFF. As DNA, the CDR3 is TGTGCCTGGAGTGTACTCACAGGGAGCACTGAAGCTTTCTTT.

This rearrangement joins TRBV6-6 to TRBJ1-1, with 9 bases identical to TRBD1. The CDR3 runs to 15 residues. Germline CDR1 and CDR2: MNHNY and SVGAGI (reference sequence). V was clipped by 4 bases and J by 1 base; unmatched bases: 4. CDR3 in amino acids: CASSSTGGPNTEAFF. The DNA of the CDR3 is TGTGCCAGCAGTTCTACAGGGGGCCCGAACACTGAAGCTTTCTTT.

The CDR3 nucleotides read TGTGCCAGCAGCGACAGGGGTGGCTATGGCTACACCTTC. Its translation is CASSDRGGYGYTF. The chain is built from TRBV3-1 (or the pseudogene TRBV3-2) and TRBJ1-2, with 8 bases fitting TRBD1. With 5 bases clipped from V and 4 bases from J, the junction kept 3 bases outside the gene matches. Germline loops: CDR1 LGHDT, CDR2 YNNKEL (reference sequence). The CDR3 totals 13 residues.

In nucleotides, the CDR3 is TGCAGTCATAGACAGCTCTATGGCTACACCTTC. It encodes CSHRQLYGYTF. The chain has TRBV20-1 and TRBJ1-2; D is perhaps TRBD1 (5 bases). V lost 8 bases and J lost 4, with 11 bases in between. In germline, CDR1 is DFQATT, CDR2 SNEGSKA (reference sequence). The CDR3 covers 11 residues.

CDR3 sequence: CASSLTASGGYTGELFF. The CDR3 DNA reads TGTGCCAGCAGTTTAACGGCTAGCGGGGGTTACACCGGGGAGCTGTTTTTT. This chain connects TRBV27 to TRBJ2-2; 10 bases are a match to TRBD2. V was pared by 2 bases and J by 3 bases, with 6 bases of the junction left unmatched. The CDR3 length is 17 residues. The V gene's germline CDR1 is MNHEY and CDR2 SMNVEV (reference sequence).

V usage is TRBV7-2 and J usage is TRBJ2-1; TRBD2 matches 8 bases. The CDR3 loop spans 16 amino acids. CDR1 SGHTA and CDR2 FQGNSA come from the germline V gene. V gave up 5 bases and J gave up 4 bases; unmatched junction bases: 10. The CDR3: CASSPGRQREYNEQFF. CDR3 DNA: TGTGCCAGCAGCCCTGGCCGGCAGCGGGAGTACAATGAGCAGTTCTTC.

This clone was seen a few times. J is TRBJ2-1 and V is TRBV11-2; 11 nucleotides match TRBD2. CDR1 and CDR2 (germline): SGHAT, FQNNGV. Unmatched junction bases numbered 8, after V lost 1 base and J lost 0 bases. The CDR3 sequence is 19 residues long. CDR3 region: CASSLVPWLAGGSYNEQFF. DNA for the CDR3: TGTGCCAGCAGCTTAGTGCCCTGGCTAGCGGGAGGCTCCTACAATGAGCAGTTCTTC.

This clone occurred once. V is TRBV2 and J is TRBJ1-5, with 8 bases matching TRBD1. This CDR3 region has 14 residues. V was clipped by 6 bases and J by 7 bases; unmatched bases: 8. Germline CDR1 is SNHLY and CDR2 is FYNNEI. The CDR3 is CASSAGTGAQPQHF. As DNA, the CDR3 is TGTGCCAGCAGCGCAGGGACAGGAGCCCAGCCCCAGCATTTT. Together with reference TRBV2 and TRBJ1-5, the CDR3 gives the full variable domain: EPEVTQTPSHQVTQMGQEVILRCVPISNHLYFYWYRQILGQKVEFLVSFYNNEISEKSEIFDDQFSVERPDGSNFTLKIRSTKLEDSAMYFCASSAGTGAQPQHFGDGTRLSIL.

The chain couples TRBV9 to TRBJ2-5, with 7 bases lining up with TRBD1. J was trimmed by 4 bases and V by 2 bases; bases with no gene match: 11. Per germline, CDR1 SGDLS and CDR2 YYNGEE. This CDR3 is built from 16 residues. As DNA, the CDR3 is TGTGCCAGCAGCGTCCAGGGGACAGCTTCTCGAGAGACCCAGTACTTC. The encoded protein is CASSVQGTASRETQYF.

V usage is TRBV7-2 and J usage is TRBJ1-3; 9 bases align to TRBD1. V shed 3 bases, J shed 1 base, and the junction held 4 bases outside the gene matches. CDR1 is SGHTA and CDR2 is FQGNSA in the germline V gene. There are 16 residues in the CDR3. The DNA for the CDR3 is TGTGCCAGCAGCTTCGTAGGACAGGGGTCTGGAAACACCATATATTTT. It is translated as CASSFVGQGSGNTIYF.

The chain uses TRBV30 and TRBJ1-3, with D hard to call. V lost 4 bases and J lost 0, with 10 bases in between. The germline CDR1 and CDR2 sequences are GTSNPN and SVGIG (reference sequence). The CDR3 has 14 residues. As DNA, the CDR3 is TGTGCCTGGACAGGCCGCAGCTCTGGAAACACCATATATTTT. This gives the protein CAWTGRSSGNTIYF.

This clone occurred once. This chain uses TRBV16 with TRBJ1-1; D may be TRBD1 (5 bases). The CDR3 is 13 residues long. Germline CDR1 is KGHSY and CDR2 is FQNENV. The V gene lost 0 bases and the J gene lost 7 bases, with 9 bases spanning the gap. DNA for the CDR3: TGTGCCAGCAGCCAATCACGCGGGGGTGAAGCTTTCTTT. Its translation: CASSQSRGGEAFF.

The chain employs TRBV14 and TRBJ2-5; D not resolved. Germline V gives CDR1 SGHDN, CDR2 FVKESK. This CDR3 has 15 residues. V was clipped by 4 bases and J by 10 bases, with 22 bases between them. CDR3 protein: CASSPLTQARQDQYF. The CDR3 region has the DNA TGTGCCAGCAGCCCACTTACCCAGGCCCGCCAGGACCAGTACTTC.

The rearrangement links TRBV18 to TRBJ2-7; 10 bases map to TRBD2. Per germline, CDR1 KGHSH and CDR2 LQKENI. With 3 bases clipped from V and 0 bases from J, the junction kept 2 bases outside the gene matches. The CDR3 contains 15 residues. The chain's CDR3 is CASSPSSGSSYEQYF. The CDR3 region has the DNA TGTGCCAGCTCACCCTCTAGCGGGAGCTCCTACGAGCAGTACTTC.

The genes are TRBV2 and TRBJ2-5, with D possibly being TRBD1 (6 bases). The CDR3 totals 14 residues. The germline CDR1 and CDR2 sequences are SNHLY and FYNNEI. V dropped 5 bases and J dropped 5 bases, with 15 bases sitting between them. The CDR3 is CASSPMTGLETQYF. CDR3 sequence (DNA): TGTGCCAGCAGTCCAATGACAGGCCTGGAGACCCAGTACTTC.

The V call is TRBV7-2, the J call TRBJ1-2; D is undetermined. Germline-derived CDR1 and CDR2 are SGHTA and FQGNSA. Trimming took off 5 bases at V and 1 base at J, with 11 bases between the two ends. The CDR3 totals 14 residues. The CDR3: CASSLPFDNYGYTF. The CDR3 DNA sequence: TGTGCCAGCAGCCTACCCTTTGATAACTATGGCTACACCTTC.

The gene calls are TRBV25-1 and TRBJ2-1; 8 positions match TRBD1. V trimming: 5 bases; J trimming: 15 bases; junction bases outside the gene matches: 9. Germline CDR1 MGHDK, CDR2 SYGVNS. The CDR3 extends over 12 amino acids. CDR3 nucleotide sequence: TGTGCCAGCAGTCTTGGGACAGGCCCTTGGTTCTTC. This sequence encodes CASSLGTGPWFF. Filled out from reference TRBV25-1 and TRBJ2-1, the complete variable domain reads EADIYQTPRYLVIGTGKKITLECSQTMGHDKMYWYQQDPGMELHLIHYSYGVNSTEKGDLSSESTVSRIRTEHFPLTLESARPSHTSQYLCASSLGTGPWFFGPGTRLTVL.

The chain employs TRBV20-1 and TRBJ1-1, with 9 positions matching TRBD1. Germline CDR1 DFQATT, CDR2 SNEGSKA (reference sequence). The CDR3 covers 15 residues. The V and J ends lost 3 bases and 1 base, in that order; junction bases with no gene match: 6. CDR3 residues: CSASAPDRGNTEAFF. In nucleotides, the CDR3 is TGCAGTGCTAGTGCCCCGGACAGGGGGAACACTGAAGCTTTCTTT.